This T cell receptor beta chain was observed in a study of cytomegalovirus exposure and HLA in healthy donors. Whole-study findings and limits: For most TCR beta V segments, an earlier analysis put the productive rate at about 90% or about 30% of the time.

A note on this clone: Its antigen is still unknown.

Germline V gene sequence: CDR1 MNHNS, CDR2 SASEGT. V was pared by 1 base and J by 4 bases, with 11 bases between. There are 15 residues in the CDR3. Use of 60 Vbeta and 13 Jbeta primers characterized the PCR. Measured with immunoSEQ multiplex PCR; TCRdb has only the in-frame clones, and not every one. Listed are roughly 220,000 clones; over 0.95% falls within the top ten. This chain uses TRBV6-1 with TRBJ1-5; D unclear. The sample consisted of PBMCs. The TCR comes from a girl aged 2 to 9 in good health and CMV-seropositive. CDR3 DNA: TGTGCCAGCAGTGAAGGTCCCGCGAGGAATCAGCCCCAGCATTTT. Its translation: CASSEGPARNQPQHF.